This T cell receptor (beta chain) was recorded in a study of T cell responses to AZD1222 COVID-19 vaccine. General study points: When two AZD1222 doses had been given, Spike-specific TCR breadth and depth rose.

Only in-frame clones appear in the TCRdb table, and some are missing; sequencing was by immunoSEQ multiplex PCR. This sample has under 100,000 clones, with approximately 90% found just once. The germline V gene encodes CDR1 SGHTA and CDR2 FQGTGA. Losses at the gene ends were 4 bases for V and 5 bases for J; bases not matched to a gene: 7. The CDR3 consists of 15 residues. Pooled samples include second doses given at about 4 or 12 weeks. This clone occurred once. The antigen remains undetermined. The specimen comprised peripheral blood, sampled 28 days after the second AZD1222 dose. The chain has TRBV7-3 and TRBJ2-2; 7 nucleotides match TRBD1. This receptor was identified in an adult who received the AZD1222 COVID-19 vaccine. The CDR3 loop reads CASSSETGWTGELFF. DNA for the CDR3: TGTGCCAGCAGCTCAGAGACAGGGTGGACCGGGGAGCTGTTTTTT.